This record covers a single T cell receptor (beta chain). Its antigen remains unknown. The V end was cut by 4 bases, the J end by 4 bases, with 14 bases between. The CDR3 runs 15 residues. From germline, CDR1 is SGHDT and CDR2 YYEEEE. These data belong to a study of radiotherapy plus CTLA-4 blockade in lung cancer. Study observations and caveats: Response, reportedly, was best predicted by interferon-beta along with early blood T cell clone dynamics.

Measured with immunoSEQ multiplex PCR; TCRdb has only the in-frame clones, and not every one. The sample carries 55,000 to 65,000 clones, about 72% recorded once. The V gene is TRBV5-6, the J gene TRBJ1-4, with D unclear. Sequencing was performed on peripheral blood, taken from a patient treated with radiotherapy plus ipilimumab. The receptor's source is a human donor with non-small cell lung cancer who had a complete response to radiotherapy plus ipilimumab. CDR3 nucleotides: TGTGCCAGCAGCGAAAGGGTTGACTATAATGAAAAACTGTTTTTT. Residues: CASSERVDYNEKLFF.